One sample yielded the 2 T cell receptor beta chains listed below, sequenced in a study of identical twins. TCRdb re-analysed the 5' RACE reads in MiXCR, keeping a single row per CDR3 protein. The profile shows around 1.7 million distinct CDR3 sequences, under 35% of them singletons. Sequenced sample: cord blood. The receptors were gathered from a newborn girl in good health.

This clonotype was observed many times. The rearrangement links TRBV2 to TRBJ2-1, with D possibly TRBD2 on 6 matching bases. CDR1 and CDR2 from the germline V gene are SNHLY and FYNNEI. The V end lost 5 bases, the J end lost 8 bases, and 13 bases lay between the germline ends. The CDR3 has 13 residues. The CDR3 spells CASSPSVGYEQFF. The CDR3 bases are TGTGCCAGCAGTCCTAGCGTGGGGTATGAGCAGTTCTTC.

This clonotype was seen only a few times. The chain is built from TRBV6-2 or TRBV6-3 and TRBJ2-1; 10 bases map to TRBD2. The CDR3 is made up of 16 amino acids. Germline V CDR1 and CDR2: MNHEY, SVGEGT. V was pared by 3 bases and J by 2 bases, with 4 bases of the junction left unmatched. This CDR3 is CASSYASGGPYNEQFF. As DNA, the CDR3 is TGTGCCAGCAGTTATGCTAGCGGGGGCCCCTACAATGAGCAGTTCTTC.